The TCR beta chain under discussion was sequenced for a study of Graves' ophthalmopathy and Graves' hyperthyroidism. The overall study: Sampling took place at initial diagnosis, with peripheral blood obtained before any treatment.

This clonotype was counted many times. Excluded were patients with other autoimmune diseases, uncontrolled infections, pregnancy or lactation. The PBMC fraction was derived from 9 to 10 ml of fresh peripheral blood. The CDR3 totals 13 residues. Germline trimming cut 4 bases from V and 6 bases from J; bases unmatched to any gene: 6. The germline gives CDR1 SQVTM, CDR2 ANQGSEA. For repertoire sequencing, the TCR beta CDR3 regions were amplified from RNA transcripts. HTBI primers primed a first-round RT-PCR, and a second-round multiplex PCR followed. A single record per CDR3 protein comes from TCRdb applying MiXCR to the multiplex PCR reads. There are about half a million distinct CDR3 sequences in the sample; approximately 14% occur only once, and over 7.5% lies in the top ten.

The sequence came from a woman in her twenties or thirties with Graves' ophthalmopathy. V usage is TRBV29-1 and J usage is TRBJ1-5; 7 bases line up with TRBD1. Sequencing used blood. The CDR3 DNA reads TGCAGCGTTGCAGGACAGGCGGGTCAGCCCCAGCATTTT. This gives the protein CSVAGQAGQPQHF.